One T cell receptor beta chain is described in this entry. This clone turned up a few times. What this receptor recognizes is not known. Base qualities are missing; no much larger clone stands one base away. The entry originates in a study of beta chain features in type 1 diabetes (dated by TCRdb to about 2018). Background on the whole study: Mean age, gender distribution, total cell number and subset yield were not different between patients and healthy donors. A total of 107,917,701 sorted cells were examined across all samples, and RNA yield correlated strongly with the number of cells per subset. In the study, recently diagnosed type 1 diabetes patients and matched healthy donors were compared on the TCRB repertoires of their sorted circulating CD4+ T cell subsets. Naive and central memory subsets were obtained from all 30 or so donors, but regulatory and stem cell-like memory subsets were isolated from only 8 patients and roughly 8 healthy donors. Points the paper makes about the study in general: The naive, central memory and regulatory TCRB repertoires appeared to resemble one another more closely among patients than among healthy donors. Because small numbers of individuals were included in the HLA sub-analyses, any influence of HLA type on TCRB rearrangement was left unresolved. PCR might favor shorter templates, but patient and control samples were amplified and corrected together, so any skew would affect both groups equally. Because cDNA rather than genomic DNA was sequenced, highly expressing activated cells could have been over-represented, although no difference in activation and CD3 levels was found between groups. Patients with type 1 diabetes made fewer insertions and deleted more nucleotides at VDJ recombination sites, implying thymic rearrangement abnormalities. Type 1 diabetes patients showed a moderate but significant shortening of TCRB CDR3 length in all four CD4+ subsets.

As encoded in the germline V gene, CDR1 is SGDLS while CDR2 is YYNGEE. V and J lose 0 bases and 8 bases, and a span of 11 bases separates them. Counted from cysteine to phenylalanine, this CDR3 has 13 amino acids. The kept DNA is CDR3 alone, 39 bases in frame from the first base. Each donor gave one peripheral blood draw, averaging around 0.11 L, which was collected into heparinised tubes. Using a panel that included CD45RO, CCR7, CD25, CD127, CD95 and CD27, naive, central memory, regulatory and stem cell-like memory CD4+ T cells were sorted on a BD FACSAria II. All sorted populations exceeded 95% purity. PBMCs were isolated immediately by Lymphoprep density gradient centrifugation and stained directly without culture. To minimize batch effects, samples were stained and sorted in pairs, one healthy donor with one patient per experiment. The entire isolated RNA was reverse transcribed using the High Capacity cDNA Reverse Transcription Kit, and thus expressed TCRB transcripts were sequenced. Deep immunoSEQ sequencing was performed on naive, central memory and regulatory T cell samples, with an average of roughly 3.5 million total reads per sample. After sorted cells were lysed in RLT buffer, RNA was extracted with DNase-treated RNeasy Micro or Mini kits, with the choice depending on cell number. To prevent cross-contamination, each cell subset was processed individually, whereas patient and healthy donor samples were processed jointly. The immunoSEQ multiplex PCR was used to amplify TCRB sequences from cDNA, yielding 87-bp fragments that span the CDR3 region. Sequencing of the amplicons was done on the Illumina HiSeq platform. The authors processed their data as follows. PCR bias was computationally corrected using synthetic template baselines, reads within Hamming distance 2 were collapsed, and singletons that could not be merged were discarded. Reads were aligned to IMGT to assign V, D and J genes, CDR3 length, and insertions or deletions at six rearrangement sites. Within each subset, clonotype counts were normalized to sorted cell number, after which true diversity and Gini coefficients were computed with the tcR R package. Repertoire sharing was quantified using the overlap coefficient calculated on TCRB nucleotide sequences. Out-of-frame TCRB sequences from naive cells were analyzed to stand in for the pre-selection repertoire. TCRdb provides this immuneACCESS table in a form limited to in-frame rearrangements. Some clones are lacking; in checked studies, under half of them reflect an unresolved V gene, and why the rest are absent is not known. That table furnishes V, J and clone size, whereas the DNA furnished D and trimming. The sample table holds about 350,000 clones, of which about 19% were seen once. 0.035% to 0.055% of the sample is in the top ten clones.

The sample taken for sequencing was naive CD4+ T cells from blood. The cell subset or site label, read with the paper, signifies: true naive CD4+ T cells. Recombination joined TRBV9 with TRBJ1-1, with the D gene uncertain. The clonotype originates from a woman in her late teens or twenties in good health. For the CDR3, the sequence is CASSVDVQSEAFF. The nucleotides are TGTGCCAGCAGCGTAGATGTACAGTCCGAAGCTTTCTTT.